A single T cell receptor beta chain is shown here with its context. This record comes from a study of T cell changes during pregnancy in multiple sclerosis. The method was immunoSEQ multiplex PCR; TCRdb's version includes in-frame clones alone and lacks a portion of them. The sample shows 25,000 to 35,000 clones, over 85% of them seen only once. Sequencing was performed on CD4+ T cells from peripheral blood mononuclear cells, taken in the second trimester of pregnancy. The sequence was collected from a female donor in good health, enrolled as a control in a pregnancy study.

DNA for the CDR3: TGTGCCAGCAGCTCTACAGGTAGGAGTGAGCAGTTCTTC. Translated: CASSSTGRSEQFF. The rearrangement links TRBV7-2 to TRBJ2-1; possible D gene TRBD1, 5 bases. Germline loops: CDR1 SGHTA, CDR2 FQGNSA. Trimming took off 4 bases at V and 9 bases at J, with 13 bases between the two ends. The length of the CDR3 is 13 residues.